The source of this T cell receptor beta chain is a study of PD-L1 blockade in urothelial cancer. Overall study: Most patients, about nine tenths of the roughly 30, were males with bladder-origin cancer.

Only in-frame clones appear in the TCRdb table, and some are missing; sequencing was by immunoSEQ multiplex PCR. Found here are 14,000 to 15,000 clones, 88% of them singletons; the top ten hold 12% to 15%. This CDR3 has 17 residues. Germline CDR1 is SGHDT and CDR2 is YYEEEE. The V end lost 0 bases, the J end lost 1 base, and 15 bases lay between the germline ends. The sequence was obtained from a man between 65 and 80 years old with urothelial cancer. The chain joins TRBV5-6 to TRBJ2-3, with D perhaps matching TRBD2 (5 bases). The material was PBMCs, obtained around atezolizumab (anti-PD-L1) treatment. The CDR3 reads CASSLGASWAGTDTQYF. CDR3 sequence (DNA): TGTGCCAGCAGCTTGGGGGCTAGCTGGGCGGGCACAGATACGCAGTATTTT.